This TCR beta chain comes out of a study of OX40 agonist ivuxolimab in advanced cancers. About the research overall: Each dose-escalation patient presented with hepatocellular carcinoma, melanoma, renal cell or head and neck cancer.

Measured with immunoSEQ multiplex PCR; TCRdb has only the in-frame clones, and not every one. The sample carries about 42,000 clones, 75% to 85% recorded once. Study-wide results and caveats: The mean number of expanded clones was higher in CD8+ T cells than in CD4+. The expanded peripheral T cells' antigen specificity was not determined.

Germline V CDR1 and CDR2: MGHRA, YSYEKL. CDR3 length equals 17 residues. Unmatched junction bases numbered 5, after V lost 0 bases and J lost 1 base. A single count supports this clone. Its antigen remains unidentified. Specimen: CD4+ or CD8+ T cells sorted from blood, collected in a trial of the OX40 agonist ivuxolimab. J is TRBJ2-3 and V is TRBV4-1; 9 bases are a match to TRBD2. The source is an adult with an advanced solid tumor such as melanoma, head and neck, liver or kidney cancer. The CDR3, as DNA: TGCGCCAGCAGCCAAGATGTGCGGGAGGGCGGCACAGATACGCAGTATTTT. Amino acids: CASSQDVREGGTDTQYF.